This TCR beta chain was sequenced in a study of blood T cell repertoires in COVID-19. Per the original data handling: Reference gene primer amplification yielded estimated nucleated cell counts. Generated by immunoSEQ multiplex PCR, the TCRdb table keeps only in-frame clones and is missing some. V and J calls plus clone size are reproduced from that table; the DNA served to infer D and trimming. The sample records about 200,000 clones, approximately 91% being singletons. Germline V gene lookup returns CDR1 MDHEN and CDR2 SYDVKM. The CDR3 has 14 residues. Points on this clone: Sequence at one end of the junction differs from germline and may be a read error.

This rearrangement joins TRBV28 to TRBJ2-7; TRBD2 matches at 14 bases. The sequence derives from a woman between 40 and 55 years old who had recovered from COVID-19. Sample: peripheral blood. CDR3 residues: CASSLARLAGGPNF. The CDR3 bases are TGTGCCAGCAGTTTAGCGCGACTAGCGGGAGGGCCGAACTTC.